Below, 15 T cell receptor beta chains from the same sample are listed, as sequenced in a study of cytomegalovirus exposure and HLA in healthy donors. PCR involved 60 Vbeta and 13 Jbeta primers. Sequencing used immunoSEQ multiplex PCR; TCRdb keeps in-frame clones, though not all of them. The table has 60,000 to 90,000 clones, roughly two thirds seen once. Specimen: PBMCs. The receptors derive from a man in his forties or fifties in good health and CMV-seropositive.

The chain has TRBV19 and TRBJ1-2, with D maybe TRBD1 (6 bases). This CDR3 contains 15 residues. V lost 3 bases, J lost 1 base, and 12 bases lay in between. The germline V gene encodes CDR1 LNHDA and CDR2 SQIVND (reference sequence). In DNA form, the CDR3 reads TGTGCCAGTAGTATGGTGGACAGAGATAACTATGGCTACACCTTC. This gives the protein CASSMVDRDNYGYTF.

Only a few counts were recorded for this clone. V gene TRBV28 combines with J gene TRBJ2-2, with D maybe TRBD2 (6 bases). The V gene's germline CDR1 is MDHEN and CDR2 SYDVKM. The V and J ends lost 7 bases and 6 bases respectively, with 18 bases between them. CDR3 length: 15 amino acids. The CDR3: CASIPSTSGSGELFF. Here the CDR3 DNA reads TGTGCCAGCATCCCATCGACTAGTGGGTCCGGGGAGCTGTTTTTT. The full variable domain, completed using reference TRBV28 and TRBJ2-2, is DVKVTQSSRYLVKRTGEKVFLECVQDMDHENMFWYRQDPGLGLRLIYFSYDVKMKEKGDIPEGYSVSREKKERFSLILESASTNQTSMYLCASIPSTSGSGELFFGEGSRLTVL.

This clone has a handful of counts. V gene TRBV2 combines with J gene TRBJ1-5; D call uncertain. CDR1 and CDR2 (germline): SNHLY, FYNNEI. Trimming stripped 3 bases from V and 10 bases from J, with 13 bases between. The CDR3 loop spans 13 amino acids. CDR3 protein: CASSDVPNRPQHF. The DNA for the CDR3 is TGTGCCAGCAGTGACGTACCGAATAGACCCCAGCATTTT.

In this sample, this clone turned up once. J is TRBJ2-3 and V is TRBV5-1, with D uncertain. The CDR3 length is 12 residues. The germline V gene encodes CDR1 SGHRS and CDR2 YFSETQ. V lost 0 bases and J lost 5, with 4 bases in between. As DNA, the CDR3 is TGCGCCAGCAGCTTGGCCGGAGATACGCAGTATTTT. Its protein is CASSLAGDTQYF.

This clone was counted only a few times. The rearrangement uses TRBV5-8 and TRBJ2-6; 7 bases fit TRBD1. The CDR3 sequence is 15 residues long. CDR1 and CDR2 from the germline V gene are SGHTS and YDEGEE. V gave up 4 bases and J gave up 17 bases; unmatched junction bases: 18. The DNA for the CDR3 is TGTGCCAGCAGCCAACGGACAGGAAGATCATCTTGGGTGACTTTC. Its protein product is CASSQRTGRSSWVTF.

The chain employs TRBV5-1 and TRBJ1-2; TRBD1 aligns across 8 bases. Germline assignment: CDR1 SGHRS and CDR2 YFSETQ. This CDR3 region has 14 residues. V lost 4 bases to trimming and J lost 4 bases; unmatched junction nucleotides: 6. The CDR3 sequence is CASSPEGQVYGYTF. As DNA, the CDR3 is TGCGCCAGCAGCCCAGAGGGACAGGTCTATGGCTACACCTTC.

This clone showed up just once. The genes are TRBV19 and TRBJ1-1, with D possibly TRBD1 on 5 matching bases. Trimming stripped 7 bases from V and 2 bases from J, with 14 bases between. Looked up from germline, CDR1 is LNHDA and CDR2 is SQIVND (reference sequence). This CDR3 comprises 14 residues. The CDR3 sequence is CASTPGWGNTEAFF. Written as DNA, the CDR3 is TGTGCCAGTACCCCCGGATGGGGCAACACTGAAGCTTTCTTT. Full variable domain (rest looked up from reference TRBV19 and TRBJ1-1): DGGITQSPKYLFRKEGQNVTLSCEQNLNHDAMYWYRQDPGQGLRLIYYSQIVNDFQKGDIAEGYSVSREKKESFPLTVTSAQKNPTAFYLCASTPGWGNTEAFFGQGTRLTVV.

This chain uses TRBV30 with TRBJ1-2; no clear D gene. The germline gives CDR1 GTSNPN, CDR2 SVGIG (reference sequence). With 3 bases removed from V and 5 bases from J, the gap between germline ends came to 10 bases. The CDR3 length is 12 residues. CDR3 sequence: CAWSGDRYGYTF. In DNA, the CDR3 is TGTGCCTGGAGCGGTGATCGGTATGGCTACACCTTC. The full variable domain, rest sourced from reference TRBV30 and TRBJ1-2, is SQTIHQWPATLVQPVGSPLSLECTVEGTSNPNLYWYRQAAGRGLQLLFYSVGIGQISSEVPQNLSASRPQDRQFILSSKKLLLSDSGFYLCAWSGDRYGYTFGSGTRLTVV.

This clone came up a few times. The rearrangement joins TRBV9 to TRBJ1-1, with 9 nucleotides matching TRBD1. Germline values: CDR1 SGDLS, CDR2 YYNGEE. This CDR3 comprises 16 residues. The trim removed 2 bases at V and 0 bases at J, leaving 5 bases unmatched. CDR3 nucleotides: TGTGCCAGCAGCGTGGGGGGACAGGGAATGAACACTGAAGCTTTCTTT. Its protein is CASSVGGQGMNTEAFF.

The CDR3 DNA is TGTGCCAGCAGTTCCGGGACAGGGGGCCCGGCTGAAGCTTTCTTT. It specifies CASSSGTGGPAEAFF. This rearrangement joins TRBV6-1 to TRBJ1-1, with TRBD1 identical over 12 bases. The CDR3 has 15 amino acids. CDR1 is MNHNS, CDR2 SASEGT, per germline. V dropped 5 bases and J dropped 6; count of bases not matched to a gene: 7.

This clone has a single count. The chain has TRBV5-1 and TRBJ2-2, with D unresolved. Germline CDR1 and CDR2: SGHRS and YFSETQ. Trimming took 2 bases from V and 4 from J, leaving 12 bases between them. This CDR3 has 15 residues. DNA of the CDR3: TGCGCCAGCAGCTTCGGAGACCCCCTCACCGGGGAGCTGTTTTTT. Translating gives CASSFGDPLTGELFF.

The chain carries TRBV9 and TRBJ1-1, with 8 bases that match TRBD1. The CDR3 is 17 amino acids. Germline lookup yields CDR1 SGDLS and CDR2 YYNGEE. The J segment lost 0 bases and the V segment lost 3 bases, leaving 10 bases of the junction unmatched. CDR3 protein: CASSAGQGLAMNTEAFF. DNA for the CDR3: TGTGCCAGCAGCGCCGGACAGGGTTTGGCCATGAACACTGAAGCTTTCTTT.

The chain is built from TRBV28 and TRBJ1-1; TRBD1 matches 7 bases. V shed 8 bases and J 1 base; nucleotides not matched to a gene: 1. The CDR3 is 12 amino acids. CDR1 and CDR2 from the germline V gene are MDHEN and SYDVKM. The CDR3 nucleotides read TGTGCCAGCCGGACAGGGAACACTGAAGCTTTCTTT. Protein product: CASRTGNTEAFF.

This rearrangement joins TRBV7-8 to TRBJ2-7; TRBD2 matches 7 bases. The CDR3 loop spans 12 amino acids. CDR1 SGHVS and CDR2 FQNEAQ come from the germline V gene. Trimming removed 4 bases from V and 4 bases from J; junction bases left unmatched: 1. CDR3 in DNA: TGTGCCAGCAGCTGGGAGGGATACGAGCAGTACTTC. It codes for CASSWEGYEQYF.

V and J are TRBV4-3 and TRBJ1-1; D is uncertain. This CDR3 is 15 amino acids long. V lost 5 bases, J lost 1 base, and 14 bases lay in between. Germline values: CDR1 LGHNA, CDR2 YSLEER. In nucleotides, the CDR3 is TGCGCCAGCAGCTCCCAAGAGTTCGGGAACACTGAAGCTTTCTTT. Amino acid sequence: CASSSQEFGNTEAFF.